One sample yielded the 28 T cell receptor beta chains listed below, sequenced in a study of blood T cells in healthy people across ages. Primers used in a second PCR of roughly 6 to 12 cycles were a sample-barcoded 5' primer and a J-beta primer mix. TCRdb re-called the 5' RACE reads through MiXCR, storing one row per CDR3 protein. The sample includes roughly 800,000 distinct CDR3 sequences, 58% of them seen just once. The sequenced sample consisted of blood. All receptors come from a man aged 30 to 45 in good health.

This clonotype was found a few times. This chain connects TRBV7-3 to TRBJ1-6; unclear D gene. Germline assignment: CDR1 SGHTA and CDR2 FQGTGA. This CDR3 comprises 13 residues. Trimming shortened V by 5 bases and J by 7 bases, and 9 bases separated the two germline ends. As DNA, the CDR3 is TGTGCCAGCAGCGTGGACGGGAATTCACCCCTCCACTTT. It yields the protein CASSVDGNSPLHF.

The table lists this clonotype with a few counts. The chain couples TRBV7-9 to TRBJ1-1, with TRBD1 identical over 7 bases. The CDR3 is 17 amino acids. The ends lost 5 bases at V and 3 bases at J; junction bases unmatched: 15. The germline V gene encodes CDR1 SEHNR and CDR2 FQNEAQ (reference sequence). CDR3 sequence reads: CASSERAGTAGHTEAFF. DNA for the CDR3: TGTGCCAGCAGCGAGAGGGCCGGGACAGCGGGTCACACTGAAGCTTTCTTT.

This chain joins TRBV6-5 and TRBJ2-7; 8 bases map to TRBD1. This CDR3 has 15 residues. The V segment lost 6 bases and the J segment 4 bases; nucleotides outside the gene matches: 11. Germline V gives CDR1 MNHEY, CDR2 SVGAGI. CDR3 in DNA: TGTGCCAGCAGCCCAAAAACACAGGGGGGATACGAGCAGTACTTC. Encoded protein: CASSPKTQGGYEQYF.

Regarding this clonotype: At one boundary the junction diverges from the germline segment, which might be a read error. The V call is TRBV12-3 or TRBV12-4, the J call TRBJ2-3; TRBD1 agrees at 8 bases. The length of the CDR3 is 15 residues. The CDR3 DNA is TGTGCCAGCAGTTTGGGACAGGTGAGAGCAGATACGGAGTATTTT. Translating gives CASSLGQVRADTEYF.

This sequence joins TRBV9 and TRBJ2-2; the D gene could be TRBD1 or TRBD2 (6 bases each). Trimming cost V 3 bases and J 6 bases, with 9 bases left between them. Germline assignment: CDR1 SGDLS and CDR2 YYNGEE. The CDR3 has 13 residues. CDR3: CASSAGGPGELFF. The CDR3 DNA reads TGTGCCAGCAGCGCTGGGGGGCCCGGGGAGCTGTTTTTT.

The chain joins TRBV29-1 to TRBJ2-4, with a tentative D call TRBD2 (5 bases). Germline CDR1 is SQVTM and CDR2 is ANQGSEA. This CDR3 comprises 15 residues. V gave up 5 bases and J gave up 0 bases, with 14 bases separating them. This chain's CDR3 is CSVQDGLRAKNIQYF. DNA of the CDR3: TGCAGCGTTCAGGACGGACTCCGAGCCAAAAACATTCAGTACTTC.

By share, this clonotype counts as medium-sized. This chain's CDR3 is CASSFVAESSGANVLTF. The CDR3, as DNA: TGTGCCAGCAGTTTCGTCGCGGAAAGCTCTGGGGCCAACGTCCTGACTTTC. The gene calls are TRBV28 and TRBJ2-6, with unresolved D. The length of the CDR3 is 17 residues. V lost 3 bases to trimming and J lost 0 bases, with 12 bases between them. CDR1 and CDR2 (germline): MDHEN, SYDVKM.

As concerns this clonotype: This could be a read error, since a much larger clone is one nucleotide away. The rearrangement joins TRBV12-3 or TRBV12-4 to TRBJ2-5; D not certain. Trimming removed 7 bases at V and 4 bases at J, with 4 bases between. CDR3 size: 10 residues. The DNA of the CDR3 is TGTGCCAGCATGAGAGAGACCCAGTACTTC. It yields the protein CASMRETQYF.

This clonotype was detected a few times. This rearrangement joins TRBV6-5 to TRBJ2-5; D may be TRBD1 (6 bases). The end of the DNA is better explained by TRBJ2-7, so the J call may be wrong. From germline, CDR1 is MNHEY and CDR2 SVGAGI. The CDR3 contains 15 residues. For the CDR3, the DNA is TGTGCCAGCAGGGAGGCCCACGGACAGATCTACGAGCAGTACTTC. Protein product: CASREAHGQIYEQYF.

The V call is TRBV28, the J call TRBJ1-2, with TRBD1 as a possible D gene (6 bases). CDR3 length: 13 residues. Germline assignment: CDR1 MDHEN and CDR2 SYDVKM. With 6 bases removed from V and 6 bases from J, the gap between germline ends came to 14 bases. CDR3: CASSKQGWNGYTF. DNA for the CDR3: TGTGCCAGCAGCAAACAGGGTTGGAATGGCTACACCTTC.

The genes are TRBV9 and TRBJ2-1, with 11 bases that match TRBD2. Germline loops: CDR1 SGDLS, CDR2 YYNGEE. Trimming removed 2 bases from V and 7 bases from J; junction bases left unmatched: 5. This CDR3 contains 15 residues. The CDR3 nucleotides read TGTGCCAGCAGCGTTATAGCGGGGGGGTCAAATGAGCAGTTCTTC. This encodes CASSVIAGGSNEQFF.

CDR3 loop: CASSPQGSTYTDTQYF. The CDR3 region has the DNA TGCGCCAGCAGTCCTCAGGGTTCAACTTACACAGATACGCAGTATTTT. The chain carries TRBV5-1 and TRBJ2-3, with TRBD1 as a possible D gene (5 bases). Trimming shortened V by 5 bases and J by 2 bases, and 18 bases separated the two germline ends. The CDR3 covers 16 residues. The germline gives CDR1 SGHRS, CDR2 YFSETQ.

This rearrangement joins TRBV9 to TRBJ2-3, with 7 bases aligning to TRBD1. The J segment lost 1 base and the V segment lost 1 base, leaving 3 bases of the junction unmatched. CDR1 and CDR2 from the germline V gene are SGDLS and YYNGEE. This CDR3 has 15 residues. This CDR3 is CASSVMQGGTDTQYF. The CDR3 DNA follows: TGTGCCAGCAGCGTAATGCAGGGGGGCACAGATACGCAGTATTTT.

CDR3 protein: CASSWGRRTYEQYF. CDR3 sequence (DNA): TGTGCCAGCAGCTGGGGGAGAAGGACCTACGAGCAGTACTTC. V and J are TRBV12-3 or TRBV12-4 and TRBJ2-7, with D possibly called TRBD1 or TRBD2 (5 bases each). This CDR3 contains 14 residues. The ends were cut back, 6 bases at V and 2 bases at J, with 14 bases in the middle.

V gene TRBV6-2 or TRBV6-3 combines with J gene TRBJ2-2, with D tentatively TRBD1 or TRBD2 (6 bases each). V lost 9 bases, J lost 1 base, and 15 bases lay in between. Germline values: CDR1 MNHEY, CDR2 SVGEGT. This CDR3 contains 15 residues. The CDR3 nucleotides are TGTGCCAGTCAGACGGGGGCCCTGAACACCGGGGAGCTGTTTTTT. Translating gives CASQTGALNTGELFF.

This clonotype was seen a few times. In nucleotides, the CDR3 is TGCGCCAGCAGCTTGGGGACAGGCCCTAACTATGGCTACACCTTC. Amino acids: CASSLGTGPNYGYTF. The V call is TRBV5-1, the J call TRBJ1-2; 7 bases agree with TRBD1. V trimming: 0 bases; J trimming: 0 bases; junction bases outside the gene matches: 2. In germline, CDR1 is SGHRS, CDR2 YFSETQ. The CDR3 contains 15 residues.

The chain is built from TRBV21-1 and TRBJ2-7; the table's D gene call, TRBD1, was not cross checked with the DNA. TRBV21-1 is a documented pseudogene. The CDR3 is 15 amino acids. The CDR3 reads CASSKLDRGGYEQYF. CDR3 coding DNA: TGTGCCAGCAGCAAACTAGACAGGGGCGGCTACGAGCAGTACTTC.

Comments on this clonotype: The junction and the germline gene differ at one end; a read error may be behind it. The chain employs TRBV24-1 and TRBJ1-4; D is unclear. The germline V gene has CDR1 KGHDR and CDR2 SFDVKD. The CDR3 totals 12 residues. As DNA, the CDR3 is TGTACCACCAGTTTACAGCTTGAAAAACTGTTTTTT. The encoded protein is CTTSLQLEKLFF.

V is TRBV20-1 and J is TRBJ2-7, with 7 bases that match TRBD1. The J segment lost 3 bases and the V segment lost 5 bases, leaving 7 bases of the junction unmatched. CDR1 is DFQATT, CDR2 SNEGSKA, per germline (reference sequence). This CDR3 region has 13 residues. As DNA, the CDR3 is TGCAGTGCTTATACGAGGGGGCTCTACGAGCAGTACTTC. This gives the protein CSAYTRGLYEQYF.

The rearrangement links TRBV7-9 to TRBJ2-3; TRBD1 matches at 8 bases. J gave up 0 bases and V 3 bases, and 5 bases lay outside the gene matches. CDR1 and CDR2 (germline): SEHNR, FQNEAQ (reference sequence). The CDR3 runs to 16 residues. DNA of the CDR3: TGTGCCAGCAGCTTGACGACAGGGGCAAGCACAGATACGCAGTATTTT. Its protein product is CASSLTTGASTDTQYF.

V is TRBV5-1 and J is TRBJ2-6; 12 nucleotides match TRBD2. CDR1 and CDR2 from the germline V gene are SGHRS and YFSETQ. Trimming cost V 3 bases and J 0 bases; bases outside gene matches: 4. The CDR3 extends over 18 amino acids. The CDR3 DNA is TGCGCCAGCAGCTCACTAGCGGGGGGTGACTCTGGGGCCAACGTCCTGACTTTC. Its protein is CASSSLAGGDSGANVLTF. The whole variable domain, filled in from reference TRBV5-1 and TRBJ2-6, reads KAGVTQTPRYLIKTRGQQVTLSCSPISGHRSVSWYQQTPGQGLQFLFEYFSETQRNKGNFPGRFSGRQFSNSRSEMNVSTLELGDSALYLCASSSLAGGDSGANVLTFGAGSRLTVL.

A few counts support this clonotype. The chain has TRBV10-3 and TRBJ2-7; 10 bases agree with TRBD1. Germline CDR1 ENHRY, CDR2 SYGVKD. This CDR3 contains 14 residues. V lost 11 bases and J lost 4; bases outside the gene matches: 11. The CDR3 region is CAGGTGEQAYEQYF. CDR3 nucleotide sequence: TGTGCCGGAGGGACAGGGGAGCAAGCTTACGAGCAGTACTTC.

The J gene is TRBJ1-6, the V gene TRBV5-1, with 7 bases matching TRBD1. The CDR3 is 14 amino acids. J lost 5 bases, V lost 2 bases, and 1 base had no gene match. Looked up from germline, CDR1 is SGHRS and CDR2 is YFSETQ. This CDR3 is CASSFGTDNSPLHF. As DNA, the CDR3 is TGCGCCAGCAGCTTCGGGACAGATAATTCACCCCTCCACTTT.

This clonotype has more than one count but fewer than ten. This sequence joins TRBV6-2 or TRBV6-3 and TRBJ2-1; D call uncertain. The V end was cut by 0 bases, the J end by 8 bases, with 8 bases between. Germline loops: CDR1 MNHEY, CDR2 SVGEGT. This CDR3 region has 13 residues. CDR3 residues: CASSYSMADEQFF. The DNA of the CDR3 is TGTGCCAGCAGTTACTCGATGGCGGATGAGCAGTTCTTC.

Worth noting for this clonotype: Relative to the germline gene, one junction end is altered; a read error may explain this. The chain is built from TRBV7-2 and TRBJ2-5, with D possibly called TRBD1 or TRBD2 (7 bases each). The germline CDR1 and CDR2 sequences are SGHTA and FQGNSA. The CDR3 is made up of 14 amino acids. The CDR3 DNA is TGTGCCAGCAGTGGCGGGGGACAGCATTACGAGCAGTACTTT. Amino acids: CASSGGGQHYEQYF.

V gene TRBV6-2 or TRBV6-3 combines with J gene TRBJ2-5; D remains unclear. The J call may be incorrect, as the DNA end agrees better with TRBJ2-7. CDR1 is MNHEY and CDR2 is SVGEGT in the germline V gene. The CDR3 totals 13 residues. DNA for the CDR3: TGTGCCAGCAACGGAGCCTTTATCTACGAGCAGTACTTC. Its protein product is CASNGAFIYEQYF.

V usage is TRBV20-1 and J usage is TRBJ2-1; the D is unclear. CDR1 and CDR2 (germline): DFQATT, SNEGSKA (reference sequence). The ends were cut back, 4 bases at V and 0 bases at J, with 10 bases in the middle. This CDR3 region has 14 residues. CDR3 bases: TGCAGTGCTACGGGTCCTAACTCCTACAATGAGCAGTTCTTC. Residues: CSATGPNSYNEQFF.

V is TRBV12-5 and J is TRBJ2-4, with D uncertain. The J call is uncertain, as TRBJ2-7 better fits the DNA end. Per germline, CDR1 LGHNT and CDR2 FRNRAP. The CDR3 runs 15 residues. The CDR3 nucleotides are TGTGCTAGTGGTTTGGGCCGGAATCAATCTTACGAGCAGTACTTC. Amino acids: CASGLGRNQSYEQYF.